Sequencing of this T cell receptor (beta chain) was carried out in a study of T cell repertoires and Cas9 in healthy adults. Sequencing used immunoSEQ multiplex PCR; TCRdb keeps in-frame clones, though not all of them. The sample contains tens of thousands of clones, roughly 92% of which appear only once. The V gene's germline CDR1 is SGDLS and CDR2 YYNGEE. V lost 7 bases and J lost 1; bases outside the gene matches: 9. The CDR3 has 16 residues. This clone has a single count. Sequencing used CD4+ effector T cells (CD127+, CD25-, CD137-, CD154-) from PBMCs; culture status not recorded. The sequence was collected from a human donor in good health. The rearrangement uses TRBV9 and TRBJ2-1; 9 nucleotides align to TRBD1. DNA for the CDR3: TGTGCCAGCGGGTCGGGGACAGGGAATTCCTACAATGAGCAGTTCTTC. It translates to CASGSGTGNSYNEQFF.